This T cell receptor beta chain was observed in a study of blood T cell repertoires in COVID-19. The CDR3 runs 14 residues. V lost 0 bases to trimming and J lost 7 bases, with 10 bases between them. CDR1 and CDR2 (germline): SGDLS, YYNGEE. Profiling relied on immunoSEQ multiplex PCR, and the TCRdb table lists in-frame clones only, not all of them. The repertoire holds fewer than 300,000 clones, with approximately 85% as singletons. The sequenced sample was peripheral blood. V is TRBV9 and J is TRBJ2-2, with a weak D call TRBD2 (5 bases). This clonotype was sampled from a human donor with COVID-19, enrolled during active disease. The donor label of this sample is uncertain. The CDR3 DNA reads as TGTGCCAGCAGCGTAGTCCTAGCTGGCGGGGAGCTGTTTTTT. Encoded protein: CASSVVLAGGELFF.